This T cell receptor beta chain was obtained from a study of cytomegalovirus exposure and HLA in healthy donors. Samples came from healthy bone marrow donors. Per the germline V gene, CDR1 is LNHDA and CDR2 is SQIVND (reference sequence). CDR3 length equals 15 residues. Trimming removed 0 bases at V and 2 bases at J, with 10 bases between. PCR amplification relied on 60 Vbeta primers (plus 13 Jbeta primers). Here immunoSEQ multiplex PCR was the method, and the copy in TCRdb shows in-frame clones only, minus some. Of tens of thousands of clones listed, roughly 78% are singletons. The sequenced sample was PBMCs. This rearrangement joins TRBV19 to TRBJ2-5; the D gene is possibly TRBD2 (5 bases). This TCR was sampled from a male donor in good health and CMV-seropositive. The CDR3: CASSIEYGGQETQYF. For the CDR3, the DNA is TGTGCCAGTAGTATAGAGTATGGCGGGCAAGAGACCCAGTACTTC.